A selection of T cell receptor beta chains follows, all from one sample in a study of blood T cell repertoires in COVID-19. Using immunoSEQ multiplex PCR, the repertoire was profiled, and TCRdb retains in-frame clones only, with some absent. Altogether approximately 260,000 clones are present, approximately 79% being singletons, with the ten largest covering under 4.5%. Sequencing was performed on PBMCs or T cells enriched from blood (not recorded which). These receptors were taken from a man aged 25 to 40 with acute COVID-19. CDR3s include the opening cysteine and the closing phenylalanine or tryptophan. The D gene is left open where the match is weak. Part of the rows lack a size; the others show once, few, many or a class for expanded clones.

V	size	D	length	J	CDR3	DNA
TRBV5-6	NA	TRBD1	15	TRBJ1-5	CASSLKTGGVQPQHF	TGTGCCAGCAGCTTGAAGACAGGGGGCGTCCAGCCCCAGCATTTT
TRBV5-4	NA	NA	14	TRBJ1-1	CASSERQLLSEAFF	TGTGCCAGCAGCGAGAGACAGCTCCTAAGTGAAGCTTTCTTT
TRBV5-5	NA	NA	15	TRBJ1-5	CASSLREDSNQPQHF	TGTGCCAGCAGCTTGAGGGAGGATAGCAATCAGCCCCAGCATTTT
TRBV7-3	NA	NA	17	TRBJ2-2	CASSGLPQTGKTGELFF	TGTGCCAGCAGCGGTCTTCCTCAAACAGGGAAAACCGGGGAGCTGTTTTTT
TRBV4-1	NA	TRBD1	17	TRBJ1-2	CASSQAPGEGARYGYTF	TGCGCCAGCAGCCAAGCCCCCGGCGAGGGGGCGCGGTATGGCTACACCTTC
TRBV5-6	NA	NA	15	TRBJ1-3	CASSSDTKVGNTIYF	TGTGCCAGCAGTTCTGACACCAAGGTAGGAAACACCATATATTTT
TRBV18	NA	TRBD1	17	TRBJ2-2	CASSPQDRGVGTGELFF	TGTGCCAGCTCACCCCAGGACAGGGGCGTCGGCACCGGGGAGCTGTTTTTT
TRBV25-1	NA	NA	12	TRBJ1-2	CASGKGTGRYAF	TGTGCCAGCGGGAAAGGAACCGGGAGGTACGCCTTC
TRBV5-1	NA	NA	13	TRBJ1-1	CASSLDQLGWAFF	TGCGCCAGCAGCTTGGATCAGCTCGGGTGGGCTTTCTTT
TRBV5-1	NA	NA	15	TRBJ1-1	CASSLQGSVNTEAFF	TGCGCCAGCAGCTTACAGGGTAGTGTGAACACTGAAGCTTTCTTT
TRBV6-1	NA	NA	15	TRBJ1-2	CASSEGDIANYGYTF	TGTGCCAGCAGTGAAGGGGACATTGCTAACTATGGCTACACCTTC
TRBV5-1	few	NA	16	TRBJ1-3	CASSLGGLSSGNTIYF	TGTGCCAGCAGCTTGGGAGGCCTTTCCTCTGGAAACACCATATATTTT
TRBV19	once	TRBD1	14	TRBJ1-1	CASSVGQGGTEAFF	TGTGCCAGTAGTGTGGGACAGGGGGGGACTGAAGCTTTCTTT
TRBV30	NA	TRBD2	14	TRBJ2-5	CAWRPAGGQETQYF	TGTGCCTGGAGGCCAGCGGGAGGGCAGGAGACCCAGTACTTC
TRBV30	NA	TRBD1	15	TRBJ1-6	CAWTPRDRDDSPLHF	TGTGCCTGGACCCCGAGGGACAGGGATGACTCACCCCTCCACTTT
TRBV29-1	once	NA	12	TRBJ1-2	CSVEAPGYGYTF	TGCAGCGTTGAAGCACCGGGGTATGGCTACACCTTC
TRBV30	NA	NA	15	TRBJ1-1	CAWGGGVNMNTEAFF	TGTGCCTGGGGTGGGGGCGTAAACATGAACACTGAAGCTTTCTTT
TRBV7-2	NA	TRBD1	13	TRBJ1-2	CASSPGTGIGYTF	TGTGCCAGCAGCCCTGGGACAGGAATCGGCTACACCTTC
TRBV4-1	NA	TRBD2	15	TRBJ2-1	CASSHGPAGANEQFF	TGCGCCAGCAGCCACGGGCCAGCGGGAGCCAATGAGCAGTTCTTC
TRBV6-5	NA	NA	13	TRBJ1-1	CASSPETNTEAFF	TGTGCCAGCAGCCCAGAAACGAACACTGAAGCTTTCTTT
TRBV15	many	NA	14	TRBJ1-1	CATSGNRENTEAFF	TGTGCCACCAGCGGCAACAGGGAAAACACTGAAGCTTTCTTT
TRBV3-1/TRBV3-2	NA	TRBD2	13	TRBJ2-5	CASSLLAEETQYF	TGTGCCAGCAGCCTACTAGCGGAAGAGACCCAGTACTTC
TRBV4-2	NA	NA	13	TRBJ1-1	CASSRTVSTEAFF	TGTGCCAGCAGTCGTACAGTTAGCACTGAAGCTTTCTTT
TRBV12-5	few	NA	14	TRBJ2-1	CASGLVNRENEQFF	TGTGCTAGTGGTTTGGTAAACAGGGAGAATGAGCAGTTCTTC
TRBV7-9	NA	NA	18	TRBJ2-1	CASSSSTPGIRGYNEQFF	TGTGCCAGCAGCTCGAGCACCCCAGGGATCAGGGGTTACAATGAGCAGTTCTTC
TRBV9	NA	NA	12	TRBJ2-4	CASSVETGIQYF	TGTGCCAGCAGCGTGGAGACAGGCATTCAGTACTTC
TRBV14	NA	NA	14	TRBJ1-2	CASSPITGAYGYTF	TGTGCCAGCAGCCCGATAACAGGCGCTTATGGCTACACCTTC
TRBV19	NA	NA	16	TRBJ1-5	CASSRFEERVSQPQHF	TGTGCCAGTAGTCGGTTTGAGGAAAGAGTGAGTCAGCCCCAGCATTTT
TRBV30	NA	TRBD1	15	TRBJ2-2	CAWSQVDRETGELFF	TGTGCCTGGAGTCAAGTTGACAGGGAGACCGGGGAGCTGTTTTTT
TRBV28	NA	NA	15	TRBJ1-6	CASSLGQGFRSPLHF	TGTGCCAGCAGTTTGGGGCAGGGATTTCGCTCACCCCTCCACTTT
TRBV28	NA	TRBD1	15	TRBJ1-4	CASSAPGTGAEKLFF	TGTGCCAGCAGTGCCCCCGGGACAGGGGCCGAAAAACTGTTTTTT
TRBV9	once	NA	15	TRBJ2-5	CASSVIGDRGETQYF	TGTGCCAGCAGCGTAATTGGAGATCGGGGTGAGACCCAGTACTTC
TRBV6-1	NA	NA	13	TRBJ1-5	CASSELRHQPQHF	TGTGCCAGCAGTGAATTGCGGCATCAGCCCCAGCATTTT
TRBV6-5	NA	NA	13	TRBJ1-2	CASNEQENYGYTF	TGTGCCAGCAACGAACAGGAAAACTATGGCTACACCTTC
TRBV7-6	NA	NA	15	TRBJ1-6	CASSPYGGSNSPLHF	TGTGCCAGCAGCCCCTATGGAGGGAGTAATTCACCCCTCCACTTT
TRBV12-3/TRBV12-4	NA	TRBD1	13	TRBJ2-5	CASRGQGRETQYF	TGTGCCAGCCGGGGACAGGGTAGAGAGACCCAGTACTTC
TRBV5-4	NA	NA	14	TRBJ2-2	CASSTQVNTGELFF	TGTGCCAGCAGCACCCAGGTTAACACCGGGGAGCTGTTTTTT
TRBV24-1	NA	TRBD2	18	TRBJ2-2	CATSDLGRSSGGPGELFF	TGTGCCACCAGTGATTTGGGACGGTCTAGCGGGGGCCCCGGGGAGCTGTTTTTT
TRBV6-5	NA	NA	15	TRBJ1-5	CASRPLQGVNQPQHF	TGTGCCAGCAGACCTCTACAGGGAGTCAATCAGCCCCAGCATTTT
TRBV10-2	once	NA	14	TRBJ1-2	CASTEDPGSYGYTF	TGCGCCAGCACCGAAGATCCGGGGAGCTATGGCTACACCTTC
TRBV13	once	NA	11	TRBJ2-5	CASSLAERQYF	TGTGCCAGCAGCTTAGCAGAGCGCCAGTACTTC
TRBV4-3	few	TRBD1	14	TRBJ1-5	CASSQDRETQPQHF	TGCGCCAGCAGCCAGGACAGGGAAACTCAGCCCCAGCATTTT
TRBV14	NA	NA	14	TRBJ1-2	CASSQGGGVSGYTF	TGTGCCAGCAGCCAAGGTGGGGGGGTGAGCGGCTACACCTTC
TRBV15	NA	NA	14	TRBJ1-1	CATRRPGSHTEAFF	TGTGCCACACGGCGGCCAGGGTCGCACACTGAAGCTTTCTTT
TRBV24-1	few	TRBD1	16	TRBJ2-2	CATSDPTGGNTGELFF	TGTGCCACCAGTGATCCCACAGGGGGAAACACCGGGGAGCTGTTTTTT
TRBV18	NA	TRBD1	13	TRBJ2-1	CASSPTGVWEQFF	TGTGCCAGCTCACCTACAGGGGTTTGGGAGCAGTTCTTC
TRBV21-1	NA	NA	19	TRBJ1-1	CASSVSRGTGDSWDTEAFF	TGTGCCAGCAGCGTAAGCAGGGGGACAGGGGATTCGTGGGACACTGAAGCTTTCTTT
TRBV12-3/TRBV12-4	few	NA	13	TRBJ1-2	CASSYEGRRGYTF	TGTGCCAGCAGTTACGAGGGGAGGCGTGGCTACACCTTC
TRBV6-5	few	NA	14	TRBJ1-5	CATSPAGKNQPQHF	TGTGCCACCTCTCCCGCGGGAAAAAATCAGCCCCAGCATTTT
TRBV12-5	NA	NA	13	TRBJ1-2	CASGPLGGYGYTF	TGTGCTAGTGGTCCGCTAGGAGGCTATGGCTACACCTTC
TRBV28	NA	TRBD1	14	TRBJ1-4	CASSRQGVAEKLFF	TGTGCCAGCAGCAGACAGGGGGTGGCTGAAAAACTGTTTTTT
TRBV4-1	NA	NA	13	TRBJ2-3	CASSHIGTDTQYF	TGCGCCAGCAGCCATATAGGCACAGATACGCAGTATTTT
TRBV29-1	NA	TRBD2	14	TRBJ2-1	CSVERTSWYNEQFF	TGCAGCGTAGAGCGGACTAGCTGGTACAATGAGCAGTTCTTC
TRBV28	once	NA	12	TRBJ2-2	CASRSGTGELFF	TGTGCCAGCAGGTCAGGGACCGGGGAGCTGTTTTTT
TRBV6-5	NA	TRBD2	16	TRBJ2-2	CASSYGQRGSGGELFF	TGTGCCAGCAGTTACGGACAGCGGGGGTCCGGCGGGGAGCTGTTTTTT